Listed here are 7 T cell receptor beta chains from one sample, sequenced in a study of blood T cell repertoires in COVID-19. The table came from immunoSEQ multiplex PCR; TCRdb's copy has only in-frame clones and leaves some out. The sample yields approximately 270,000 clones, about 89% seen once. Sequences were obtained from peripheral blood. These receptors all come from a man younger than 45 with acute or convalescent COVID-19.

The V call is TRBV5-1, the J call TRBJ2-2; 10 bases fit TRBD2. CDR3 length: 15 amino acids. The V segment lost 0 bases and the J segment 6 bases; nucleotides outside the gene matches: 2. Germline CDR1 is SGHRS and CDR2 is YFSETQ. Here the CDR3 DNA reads TGCGCCAGCAGCTTGGCAGCGGGAGGGCCCGGGGAGCTGTTTTTT. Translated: CASSLAAGGPGELFF.

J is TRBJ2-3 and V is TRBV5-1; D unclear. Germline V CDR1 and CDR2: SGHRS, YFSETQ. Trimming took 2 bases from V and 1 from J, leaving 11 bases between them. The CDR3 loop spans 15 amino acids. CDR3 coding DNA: TGCGCCAGCAGCTTAGCCGGGTCTCGCACAGATACGCAGTATTTT. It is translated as CASSLAGSRTDTQYF. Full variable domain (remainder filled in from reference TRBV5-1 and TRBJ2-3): KAGVTQTPRYLIKTRGQQVTLSCSPISGHRSVSWYQQTPGQGLQFLFEYFSETQRNKGNFPGRFSGRQFSNSRSEMNVSTLELGDSALYLCASSLAGSRTDTQYFGPGTRLTVL.

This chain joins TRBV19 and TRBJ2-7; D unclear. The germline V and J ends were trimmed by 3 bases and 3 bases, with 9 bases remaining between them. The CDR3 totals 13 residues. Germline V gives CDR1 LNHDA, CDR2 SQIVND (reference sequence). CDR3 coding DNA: TGTGCCAGTAGTATCAGGCCAAACTACGAGCAGTACTTC. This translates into CASSIRPNYEQYF.

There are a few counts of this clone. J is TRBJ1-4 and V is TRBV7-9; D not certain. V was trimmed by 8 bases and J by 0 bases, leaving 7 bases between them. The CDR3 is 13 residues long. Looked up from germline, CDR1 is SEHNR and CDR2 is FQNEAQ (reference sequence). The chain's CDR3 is CASQRATNEKLFF. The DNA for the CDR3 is TGTGCCAGCCAGCGAGCAACTAATGAAAAACTGTTTTTT.

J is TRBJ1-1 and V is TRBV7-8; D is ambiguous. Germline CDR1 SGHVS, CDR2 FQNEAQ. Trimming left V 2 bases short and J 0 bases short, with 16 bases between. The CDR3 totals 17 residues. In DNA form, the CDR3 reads TGTGCCAGCAGCTTATCGGCTCGGAGGGTCATGAACACTGAAGCTTTCTTT. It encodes CASSLSARRVMNTEAFF.

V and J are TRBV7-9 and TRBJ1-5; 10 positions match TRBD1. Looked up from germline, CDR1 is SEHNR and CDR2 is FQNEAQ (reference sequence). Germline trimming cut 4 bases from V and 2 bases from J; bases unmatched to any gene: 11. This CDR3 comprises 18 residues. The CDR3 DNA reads TGTGCCAGCAGCTCCCCCGGCCGGGACAGGGGAGGCAATCAGCCCCAGCATTTT. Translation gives CASSSPGRDRGGNQPQHF.

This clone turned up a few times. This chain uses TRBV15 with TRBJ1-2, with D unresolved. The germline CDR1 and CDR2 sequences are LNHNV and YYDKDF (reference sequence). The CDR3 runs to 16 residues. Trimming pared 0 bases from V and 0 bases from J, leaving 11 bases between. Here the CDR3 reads CATSRDRGRTNYGYTF. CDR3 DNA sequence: TGTGCCACCAGCAGAGATCGTGGCAGGACTAACTATGGCTACACCTTC.